This passage covers 10 T cell receptor beta chains from one sample sequenced in a study of blood T cell repertoires in COVID-19. Clones were sequenced by immunoSEQ multiplex PCR, and TCRdb holds only the in-frame ones, with some missing. This table holds about 120,000 clones, around 83% found once. Sample: peripheral blood. Every receptor here comes from a man aged 60 to 69 with acute or convalescent COVID-19.

This clone came up once. The chain joins TRBV5-4 to TRBJ2-3, with TRBD1 identical over 7 bases. The V gene's germline CDR1 is SGHNT and CDR2 YYREEE (reference sequence). The CDR3 has 15 amino acids. Losses at the gene ends were 3 bases for V and 5 bases for J; bases not matched to a gene: 9. The chain's CDR3 is CASSSRTGGKDTQYF. CDR3 nucleotides: TGTGCCAGCAGCTCCCGGACAGGTGGAAAAGATACGCAGTATTTT. The full variable domain, rest sourced from reference TRBV5-4 and TRBJ2-3, is ETGVTQSPTHLIKTRGQQVTLRCSSQSGHNTVSWYQQALGQGPQFIFQYYREEENGRGNFPPRFSGLQFPNYSSELNVNALELDDSALYLCASSSRTGGKDTQYFGPGTRLTVL.

The V call is TRBV10-3, the J call TRBJ2-1; 13 bases align to TRBD2. The CDR3 has 17 residues. Germline V gives CDR1 ENHRY, CDR2 SYGVKD. The V gene end was trimmed by 4 bases and the J gene end by 6 bases; junction bases not matched to a gene: 9. CDR3 sequence reads: CAISATSGGTKLNEQFF. The CDR3 DNA sequence: TGTGCCATCAGTGCGACTAGCGGGGGGACGAAGCTCAATGAGCAGTTCTTC.

The chain's CDR3 is CAGIKDRETQYF. The CDR3 nucleotides are TGTGCCGGAATAAAGGACAGAGAGACCCAGTACTTC. The rearrangement uses TRBV12-3 or TRBV12-4 and TRBJ2-5; D possibly corresponds to TRBD1 (6 bases). Trimming took off 11 bases at V and 4 bases at J, with 14 bases between the two ends. This CDR3 has 12 residues.

This sequence joins TRBV28 and TRBJ2-1, with 9 positions matching TRBD2. In germline, CDR1 is MDHEN, CDR2 SYDVKM. With V trimmed by 2 bases and J by 7 bases, 0 bases remained unmatched. The length of the CDR3 is 13 residues. The CDR3 here is CASSLAGGNEQFF. The CDR3 nucleotides read TGTGCCAGCAGTTTAGCGGGAGGGAATGAGCAGTTCTTC.

The genes are TRBV11-2 and TRBJ2-1; 9 positions match TRBD2. This CDR3 comprises 18 residues. Germline V CDR1 and CDR2: SGHAT, FQNNGV. Trimming took 4 bases from V and 0 from J; bases not matched to a gene: 10. The chain's CDR3 is CASSSPTFSGSSYNEQFF. The CDR3 nucleotides are TGTGCCAGCAGCTCGCCCACATTTAGCGGGAGCTCCTACAATGAGCAGTTCTTC. Together with reference TRBV11-2 and TRBJ2-1, the CDR3 gives the full variable domain: EAGVAQSPRYKIIEKRQSVAFWCNPISGHATLYWYQQILGQGPKLLIQFQNNGVVDDSQLPKDRFSAERLKGVDSTLKIQPAKLEDSAVYLCASSSPTFSGSSYNEQFFGPGTRLTVL.

This chain joins TRBV7-6 and TRBJ2-7; 8 nucleotides line up with TRBD2. This CDR3 is built from 13 residues. V lost 5 bases to trimming and J lost 3 bases; unmatched junction nucleotides: 3. Germline assignment: CDR1 SGHVS and CDR2 FNYEAQ. In DNA, the CDR3 is TGTGCCAGCAGCCACACTAGCGGCTACGAGCAGTACTTC. Protein sequence: CASSHTSGYEQYF.

The chain couples TRBV11-2 to TRBJ2-5, with D perhaps matching TRBD1 (6 bases). Germline V gene lookup returns CDR1 SGHAT and CDR2 FQNNGV. Deletions cut 4 bases from V and 5 bases from J, with 14 bases between. This CDR3 is built from 14 residues. DNA for the CDR3: TGTGCCAGCAGCTCAAGGTGGGGGCGGGAGACCCAGTACTTC. Amino acids: CASSSRWGRETQYF.

This clone was recorded once. V gene TRBV7-9 combines with J gene TRBJ1-5, with TRBD1 as a possible D gene (5 bases). Trimming cost V 5 bases and J 5 bases, with 16 bases left between them. CDR1 and CDR2 (germline): SEHNR, FQNEAQ (reference sequence). The CDR3 extends over 15 amino acids. This chain's CDR3 is CASSPIPTEDQPQHF. CDR3 sequence (DNA): TGTGCCAGCAGCCCCATCCCGACAGAGGATCAGCCCCAGCATTTT.

This chain connects TRBV9 to TRBJ1-2; 9 bases fit TRBD1. Per germline, CDR1 SGDLS and CDR2 YYNGEE. Trimming cost V 3 bases and J 5 bases; bases outside gene matches: 5. This CDR3 has 14 amino acids. The CDR3 loop is CASSEEQGAYGYTF. The CDR3 nucleotides are TGTGCCAGCAGCGAGGAACAGGGGGCGTATGGCTACACCTTC.

The chain carries TRBV27 and TRBJ2-1; 11 bases align to TRBD2. Germline lookup yields CDR1 MNHEY and CDR2 SMNVEV (reference sequence). With V trimmed by 2 bases and J by 6 bases, 6 bases remained unmatched. The CDR3 has 16 amino acids. The CDR3 region has the DNA TGTGCCAGCAGTTTAGAGGCAGGACTAGCGGGCAATGAGCAGTTCTTC. Amino acid sequence: CASSLEAGLAGNEQFF.